This T cell receptor beta chain was found in a study of post-analysis software for immune sequencing data. Study overall: Disease courses included relapsing-remitting, secondary progressive and progressive-relapsing multiple sclerosis. The study, taken as a whole, reports: In patients, five or six TRBV segments were more frequent than in controls, with TRBV5-6, TRBV5-1 and TRBV20-1 among them. Strong co-clustering by F measure linked samples that shared a preparation batch. Compared with controls, patients showed significantly lower normalized Chao1 diversity.

Sequencing libraries made from TCR beta cDNA carried unique molecular identifiers. Input of roughly 0.85 to 11 million T cells yielded a few hundred thousand cDNA molecules. TCRdb recomputed calls from the PCR reads with MiXCR, one row per CDR3 protein. The sample includes over 150,000 distinct CDR3 sequences, roughly 30% of them seen just once. Comment on this clonotype: Antigen: not known. A much bigger clone sits one base away, suggesting this may be a read error.

The CDR3 has 16 amino acids. Germline loops: CDR1 SGHTA, CDR2 FQGNSA. The sample consisted of blood. The source is a girl aged 10-17 years with multiple sclerosis. The chain couples TRBV7-2 to TRBJ2-1; 10 bases map to TRBD2. As DNA, the CDR3 is TGTGCCAGCAGCTTTGGTTCAGCGGGAGGGTACAATGAGCAGTGCTTC. It translates to CASSFGSAGGYNEQCF.